This TCR beta chain was recorded in a study of blood T cell repertoires in COVID-19. The overall study: Spain, Italy and the United States supplied samples that represented acute and convalescent COVID-19. Nucleic acid was either cDNA or gDNA, and it came from T cells, B-cell-depleted T cells, or PBMCs.

Original processing methods: Reference gene primer amplification in the assay estimated nucleated cell counts. Sequencing was performed with immunoSEQ multiplex PCR; in TCRdb, only in-frame clones are kept and a portion is missing. V, J and clone size were drawn from that table, and D and trimming were deduced from the DNA. The table includes 310,000 or so clones, roughly 87% detected once. The germline V gene encodes CDR1 SGHKS and CDR2 YYEKEE (reference sequence). The CDR3 runs to 14 residues. Trimming cost V 4 bases and J 0 bases, with 10 bases left between them. The sequence was collected from a woman in her 50s who had recovered from COVID-19. Sequencing was performed on peripheral blood. The V call is TRBV5-5, the J call TRBJ2-5; maybe TRBD1 (6 bases). CDR3 sequence (DNA): TGTGCCAGCAGCAGACAGGACCACCAAGAGACCCAGTACTTC. This encodes CASSRQDHQETQYF.